This section outlines one T cell receptor beta chain sequence together with its context. These data come from a study of PD-L1 blockade in urothelial cancer. Study-level information: Chemotherapy regimens numbering 0 to 3 had been given to patients.

The time point: peripheral blood 6 weeks after treatment start. Patients' cancers were locally advanced or metastatic urothelial carcinomas. Pretreatment and on-treatment samples were taken, numbering 1 to 8 per patient. V lost 3 bases and J 4 bases, leaving 13 bases between the germline ends. This CDR3 comprises 15 residues. Germline V CDR1 and CDR2: ENHRY, SYGVKD. Libraries were prepared by immunoSEQ multiplex PCR; TCRdb keeps only in-frame clonotypes and omits some of them. The repertoire holds 45,000 to 60,000 clones, with around nine tenths as singletons. The J gene is TRBJ2-1, the V gene TRBV10-3; D unresolved. This TCR derives from a man aged 60 to 75 with urothelial cancer. The source material was PBMCs, sampled around atezolizumab (anti-PD-L1) treatment. CDR3 DNA sequence: TGTGCCATCAGTGACACGGCTAGTATATACAATGAGCAGTTCTTC. This codes for CAISDTASIYNEQFF.